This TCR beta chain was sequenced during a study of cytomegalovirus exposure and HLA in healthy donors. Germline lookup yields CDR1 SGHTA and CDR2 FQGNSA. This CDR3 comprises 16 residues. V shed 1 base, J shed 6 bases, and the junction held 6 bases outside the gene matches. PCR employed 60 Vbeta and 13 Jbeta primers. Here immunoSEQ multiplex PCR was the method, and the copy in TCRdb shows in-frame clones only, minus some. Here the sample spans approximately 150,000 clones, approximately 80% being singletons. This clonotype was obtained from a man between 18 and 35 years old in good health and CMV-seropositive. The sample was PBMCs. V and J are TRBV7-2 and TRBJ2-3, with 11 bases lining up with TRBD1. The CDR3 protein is CASSLVDRGLWDTQYF. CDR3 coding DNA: TGTGCCAGCAGCTTAGTGGACAGGGGGCTTTGGGATACGCAGTATTTT.